This T cell receptor beta chain was sequenced during a study of shared clonotypes between healthy human individuals. The overall study: There were three CD4 naive, three CD4 memory, two CD8 naive and one CD8 memory plates per donor.

Sorted-subset replicate PCRs used 150 to 200 ng DNA, approximately 30,000 T cell genomes. Sequencing used immunoSEQ multiplex PCR; TCRdb keeps in-frame clones, though not all of them. The sample consists of some 2 million clones, about 95% of them appearing once. CD8 cells classed as naive were CD45RO-negative and positively selected for CCR7, excluding terminally differentiated effector memory CD45RA+ cells. The germline CDR1 and CDR2 sequences are SGDLS and YYNGEE. CDR3 length equals 15 residues. V lost 4 bases to trimming and J lost 1 base, with 12 bases between them. The sequence derives from a man younger than 35 in good health. The chain employs TRBV9 and TRBJ1-5; weak D call: TRBD1 (5 bases). The sequencing input was naive CD8+ T cells sorted from blood. The CDR3 here is CASSPTGSSNQPQHF. The CDR3, as DNA: TGTGCCAGCAGCCCTACAGGATCGAGCAATCAGCCCCAGCATTTT.